This TCR beta chain appears in the sequencing data of a study of T cells expressing NK-cell markers. Study information: TCR beta repertoires came from sorted CD3+CD56+NKG2C+, CD3+CD56+NKG2C- and CD3+CD56-NKG2C+ T cells. There were seven HCMV-seropositive donors and one seronegative donor among the eight sequenced.

The CDR3 is made up of 16 amino acids. The germline gives CDR1 SGHNT, CDR2 YYREEE (reference sequence). Details on this clonotype: Its antigen is still unknown.

TCRdb re-called the 5' RACE reads and gives one entry per CDR3 protein, without DNA. The sample table sets out hundreds of thousands of distinct CDR3 sequences. Study-wide findings and caveats: About six donors showed dominant NKG2C+ clonotypes comprising about 1.0-7.0% of their CD8+ T cells.

The sequence was obtained from a woman between 18 and 70 years old in good health. The source material was blood T cells: a sorted CD56 or NKG2C T cell subset, CD4+ or CD8+ T cells, or bulk PBMC T cells (not recorded which). J is TRBJ2-3 and V is TRBV5-4. CDR3 region: CASSPRTVSSTDTQYF.